The 24 T cell receptor beta chains in this list originate from one sample, sequenced in a study of shared clonotypes between healthy human individuals. The method was immunoSEQ multiplex PCR; TCRdb's version includes in-frame clones alone and lacks a portion of them. The sample consists of some 980,000 clones, approximately 76% of them appearing once. Sequencing was performed on memory CD4+ T cells sorted from blood. Subset reported: CD45RA-negative fraction. Every receptor here comes from a young man in good health.

The chain is built from TRBV2 and TRBJ2-1, with D possibly matching TRBD1 (6 bases). This CDR3 spans 14 amino acids. Trimming took 6 bases from V and 4 from J, leaving 13 bases between them. CDR1 is SNHLY and CDR2 is FYNNEI in the germline V gene. The CDR3 loop is CASRQGQGYNEQFF. CDR3 coding DNA: TGTGCCAGCAGACAGGGTCAGGGTTACAATGAGCAGTTCTTC.

V is TRBV7-9 and J is TRBJ2-3; D gene uncertain. The CDR3 extends over 14 amino acids. V shed 3 bases and J shed 3 bases, with 10 bases lying between them. Germline V gene lookup returns CDR1 SEHNR and CDR2 FQNEAQ (reference sequence). The DNA for the CDR3 is TGTGCCAGCAGCTTGTTTACCGGGACAGATACGCAGTATTTT. Translated: CASSLFTGTDTQYF.

In this sample, this clone turned up many times. The chain is built from TRBV2 and TRBJ1-1; D might be TRBD1 (5 bases). Trimming stripped 5 bases from V and 10 bases from J, with 23 bases between. Germline V gene data show CDR1 as SNHLY and CDR2 as FYNNEI. This CDR3 spans 15 amino acids. The CDR3 coding sequence is TGTGCCAGCAGTTCACCCGCAACTAGGACACTGACAGCTTTCTTT. It yields the protein CASSSPATRTLTAFF.

This clone has only one observation. This CDR3 is CAWTPRTSGGWGEQFF. The CDR3 DNA is TGTGCCTGGACCCCCCGGACTAGCGGGGGCTGGGGTGAGCAGTTCTTC. The rearrangement joins TRBV30 to TRBJ2-1, with 13 nucleotides matching TRBD2. The V gene's germline CDR1 is GTSNPN and CDR2 SVGIG (reference sequence). The CDR3 loop spans 16 amino acids. J lost 9 bases, V lost 4 bases, and 12 bases had no gene match.

Worth noting for this clone: Other DNA sequences in the same sample also yield this CDR3. This chain links TRBV12-5 with TRBJ2-1; D is uncertain. This CDR3 is 11 amino acids long. Trimming pared 3 bases from V and 5 bases from J, leaving 2 bases between. Germline loops: CDR1 LGHNT, CDR2 FRNRAP. The chain's CDR3 is CASGLDNEQFF. CDR3 bases: TGTGCTAGTGGTTTAGACAATGAGCAGTTCTTC. The whole variable domain, filled in from reference TRBV12-5 and TRBJ2-1, reads DARVTQTPRHKVTEMGQEVTMRCQPILGHNTVFWYRQTMMQGLELLAYFRNRAPLDDSGMPKDRFSAEMPDATLATLKIQPSEPRDSAVYFCASGLDNEQFFGPGTRLTVL.

The chain carries TRBV28 and TRBJ2-7, with 9 nucleotides matching TRBD1. The ends lost 7 bases at V and 2 bases at J; junction bases unmatched: 9. Germline loops: CDR1 MDHEN, CDR2 SYDVKM. The CDR3 is 15 residues long. The CDR3: CASNLPGTGTYEQYF. The CDR3 DNA reads TGTGCCAGCAACCTTCCCGGGACAGGGACCTACGAGCAGTACTTC.

The chain recombines TRBV29-1 with TRBJ1-2; perhaps TRBD1 as D (5 bases). Germline CDR1 SQVTM, CDR2 ANQGSEA. This CDR3 has 13 amino acids. Trimming took off 2 bases at V and 4 bases at J, with 11 bases between the two ends. The CDR3 DNA reads as TGCAGCGTTGAAAACCCAGGGAGCTATGGCTACACCTTC. This encodes CSVENPGSYGYTF.

CDR3 nucleotides: TGCGCCAGCAGTCAATCGTTAGGGGCAGCCAAAAACATTCAGTACTTC. Translating gives CASSQSLGAAKNIQYF. The genes are TRBV23-1 and TRBJ2-4, with D maybe TRBD1 (5 bases). TRBV23-1 is designated an ORF whose function remains uncertain. CDR3 length: 16 amino acids. Trimming left V 0 bases short and J 0 bases short, with 9 bases between.

This chain joins TRBV6-1 and TRBJ2-3, with D tentatively TRBD1 (6 bases). The V gene lost 4 bases and the J gene lost 0 bases, with 17 bases spanning the gap. CDR3 length equals 17 residues. CDR1 MNHNS and CDR2 SASEGT come from the germline V gene. The CDR3 DNA is TGTGCCAGCAGTGTGCTCGCAGGGGAGCCTAGCACAGATACGCAGTATTTT. Its protein is CASSVLAGEPSTDTQYF.

The chain links TRBV5-1 to TRBJ2-5; D may be TRBD1 or TRBD2 (5 bases each). Per germline, CDR1 SGHRS and CDR2 YFSETQ. V was pared by 1 base and J by 7 bases, with 14 bases between. The CDR3 has 14 amino acids. Here the CDR3 DNA reads TGCGCCAGCAGCTTGAAGGGACCCCCATCGACCCAGTACTTC. This gives the protein CASSLKGPPSTQYF.

The chain employs TRBV29-1 and TRBJ1-2; D is undetermined. Germline lookup yields CDR1 SQVTM and CDR2 ANQGSEA. The CDR3 sequence is 10 residues long. V lost 6 bases to trimming and J lost 8 bases, with 10 bases between them. CDR3 in DNA: TGCAGCGTCCTAGGGTTGGGCTACACCTTC. It encodes CSVLGLGYTF. Drawing the rest from reference TRBV29-1 and TRBJ1-2, the complete variable domain is SAVISQKPSRDICQRGTSLTIQCQVDSQVTMMFWYRQQPGQSLTLIATANQGSEATYESGFVIDKFPISRPNLTFSTLTVSNMSPEDSSIYLCSVLGLGYTFGSGTRLTVV.

The chain carries TRBV9 and TRBJ2-1; no definite D call. Between the trimmed V and J ends, which lost 3 bases and 9 bases, there was a span of 19 bases. This CDR3 contains 15 residues. Germline CDR1 reads SGDLS; CDR2 reads YYNGEE. CDR3 in DNA: TGTGCCAGCAGCGGTGGGTCCAAGGTTTCAGGTGAGCAGTTCTTC. It is translated as CASSGGSKVSGEQFF.

The chain uses TRBV5-6 and TRBJ2-2, with unresolved D. Germline V gene lookup returns CDR1 SGHDT and CDR2 YYEEEE. CDR3 length: 12 residues. The ends were cut back, 5 bases at V and 7 bases at J, with 9 bases in the middle. CDR3 nucleotide sequence: TGTGCCAGCAGGCTCAAGGGCGGGGAGCTGTTTTTT. Encoded protein: CASRLKGGELFF.

The V and J genes are TRBV30 and TRBJ2-7; 11 positions match TRBD2. V dropped 1 base and J dropped 2; count of bases not matched to a gene: 10. Germline V gives CDR1 GTSNPN, CDR2 SVGIG (reference sequence). This CDR3 is 17 amino acids long. Here the CDR3 DNA reads TGTGCCTGGAGTGATACTAGCGGGAGAAAGGGCACCTACGAGCAGTACTTC. Protein product: CAWSDTSGRKGTYEQYF. Using reference TRBV30 and TRBJ2-7 for the parts outside the CDR3, the full variable domain is SQTIHQWPATLVQPVGSPLSLECTVEGTSNPNLYWYRQAAGRGLQLLFYSVGIGQISSEVPQNLSASRPQDRQFILSSKKLLLSDSGFYLCAWSDTSGRKGTYEQYFGPGTRLTVT.

This clone was found a few times. The CDR3 loop is CASSGTGMTEAFF. The CDR3 coding sequence is TGTGCCAGTAGCGGGACAGGGATGACTGAAGCTTTCTTT. The chain couples TRBV19 to TRBJ1-1, with TRBD1 identical over 9 bases. J was trimmed by 5 bases and V by 6 bases; bases with no gene match: 4. Germline V gene lookup returns CDR1 LNHDA and CDR2 SQIVND (reference sequence). The CDR3 covers 13 residues.

This clone has just one count. The rearrangement uses TRBV7-9 and TRBJ2-5, with 11 bases matching TRBD1. There are 16 residues in the CDR3. With V trimmed by 1 base and J by 4 bases, 5 bases remained unmatched. CDR1 SEHNR and CDR2 FQNEAQ come from the germline V gene (reference sequence). The CDR3 loop is CASSLGGTGGRETQYF. Here the CDR3 DNA reads TGTGCCAGCAGCTTAGGAGGGACAGGGGGTAGAGAGACCCAGTACTTC.

Worth noting for this clone: Other nucleotide sequences from this sample produce the same CDR3. The rearrangement joins TRBV2 to TRBJ1-1, with TRBD1 as a possible D gene (6 bases). This CDR3 is built from 14 residues. Trimming removed 2 bases at V and 2 bases at J, with 9 bases between. Germline V gene sequence: CDR1 SNHLY, CDR2 FYNNEI. The CDR3, as DNA: TGTGCCAGCAGTGAAACGGGGGCCAACACTGAAGCTTTCTTT. Protein sequence: CASSETGANTEAFF.

This clone was counted ten times or more. V and J are TRBV9 and TRBJ2-2; TRBD2 matches at 13 bases. The junction had 11 bases not matched to a gene; V was cut back by 5 bases and J by 1 base. This CDR3 comprises 19 residues. Per the germline V gene, CDR1 is SGDLS and CDR2 is YYNGEE. CDR3 sequence (DNA): TGTGCCAGCAGTGATGGACTAGCGGGGGCCTCGTGGAACACCGGGGAGCTGTTTTTT. Translated, it gives CASSDGLAGASWNTGELFF. Full variable domain (missing parts from reference TRBV9 and TRBJ2-2): DSGVTQTPKHLITATGQRVTLRCSPRSGDLSVYWYQQSLDQGLQFLIQYYNGEERAKGNILERFSAQQFPDLHSELNLSSLELGDSALYFCASSDGLAGASWNTGELFFGEGSRLTVL.

V is TRBV10-3 and J is TRBJ1-3; D unresolved. Germline-derived CDR1 and CDR2 are ENHRY and SYGVKD. V lost 10 bases, J lost 0 bases, and 25 bases lay in between. This CDR3 contains 18 residues. DNA for the CDR3: TGTGCCACCCAAGACCTCCAAGAGCCTTCGATCTCTGGAAACACCATATATTTT. Protein: CATQDLQEPSISGNTIYF.

The chain recombines TRBV5-1 with TRBJ2-5; 8 bases map to TRBD2. Trimming at V came to 4 bases and at J to 2 bases, leaving 4 bases not matched to a gene. The CDR3 loop spans 14 amino acids. Germline CDR1 reads SGHRS; CDR2 reads YFSETQ. CDR3 DNA sequence: TGCGCCAGCAGCATAACTAGCGGACAAGAGACCCAGTACTTC. It encodes CASSITSGQETQYF.

This clone was detected once. V is TRBV7-9 and J is TRBJ2-7, with no clear D. Germline loops: CDR1 SEHNR, CDR2 FQNEAQ (reference sequence). This CDR3 has 12 amino acids. Trimming left V 6 bases short and J 6 bases short, with 12 bases between. DNA for the CDR3: TGTGCCAGCAGACCCTCGGGCGGCGAGCAGTACTTC. This encodes CASRPSGGEQYF.

Here the CDR3 reads CASSEAGQGTEAFF. In DNA form, the CDR3 reads TGTGCCAGCAGTGAAGCTGGGCAGGGGACTGAAGCTTTCTTT. This chain joins TRBV6-1 and TRBJ1-1; D perhaps matches TRBD1 (6 bases). The CDR3 is made up of 14 amino acids. Germline V gives CDR1 MNHNS, CDR2 SASEGT. Trimming stripped 0 bases from V and 5 bases from J, with 10 bases between.

Regarding this clone: This sample includes further DNA sequences coding for the same CDR3. The rearrangement uses TRBV7-2 and TRBJ2-1, with TRBD2 matching over 11 bases. The V gene end was trimmed by 4 bases and the J gene end by 1 base; junction bases not matched to a gene: 3. Germline V lookup: CDR1 SGHTA, CDR2 FQGNSA. The CDR3 contains 16 residues. CDR3 sequence: CASSSGTSGSYNEQFF. CDR3 bases: TGTGCCAGCAGCTCTGGGACTAGCGGTTCCTACAATGAGCAGTTCTTC.

The J gene is TRBJ1-1, the V gene TRBV5-6, with D perhaps TRBD1 (6 bases). CDR3 size: 13 residues. Germline V gene sequence: CDR1 SGHDT, CDR2 YYEEEE. The ends were cut back, 4 bases at V and 4 bases at J, with 11 bases in the middle. The CDR3 region is CASSRGGGTEAFF. The CDR3 bases are TGTGCCAGCAGCCGGGGAGGGGGCACTGAAGCTTTCTTT.